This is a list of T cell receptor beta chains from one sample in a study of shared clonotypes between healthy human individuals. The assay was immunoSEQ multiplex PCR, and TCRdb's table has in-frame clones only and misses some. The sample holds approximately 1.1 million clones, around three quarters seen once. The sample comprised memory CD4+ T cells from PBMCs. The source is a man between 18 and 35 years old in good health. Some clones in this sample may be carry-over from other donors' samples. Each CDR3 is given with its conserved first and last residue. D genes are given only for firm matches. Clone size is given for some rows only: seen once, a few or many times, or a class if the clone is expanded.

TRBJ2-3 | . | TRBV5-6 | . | CASSAYKDTQYF | TGTGCCAGCAGCGCCTACAAGGATACGCAGTATTTT
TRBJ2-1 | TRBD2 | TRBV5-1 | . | CASSRRTSGPYNEQFF | TGCGCCAGCAGCAGGCGGACTAGCGGGCCATACAATGAGCAGTTCTTC
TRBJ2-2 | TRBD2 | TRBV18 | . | CASSFSGIYTGELFF | TGTGCCAGCTCGTTTAGCGGGATATACACCGGGGAGCTGTTTTTT
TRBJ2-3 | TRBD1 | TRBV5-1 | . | CASSNEGAPTDTQYF | TGCGCCAGCTCGAACGAGGGGGCCCCTACAGATACGCAGTATTTT
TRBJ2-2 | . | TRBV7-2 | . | CASSLQGTLTGELFF | TGTGCCAGCAGCTTACAGGGGACCCTCACCGGGGAGCTGTTTTTT
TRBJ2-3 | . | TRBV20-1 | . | CSAPPTDTQYF | TGCAGTGCACCCCCAACAGATACGCAGTATTTT
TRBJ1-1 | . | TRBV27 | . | CTSSRGSGGWEAFF | TGTACCAGCAGCCGCGGGTCCGGAGGTTGGGAAGCTTTCTTT
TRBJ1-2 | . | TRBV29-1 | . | CSVADSPGGYTF | TGCAGCGTTGCGGACAGTCCGGGGGGCTACACCTTC
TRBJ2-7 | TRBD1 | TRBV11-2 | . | CASSLDRRQGALYF | TGTGCCAGCAGCTTAGATCGAAGGCAGGGGGCCTTGTACTTC
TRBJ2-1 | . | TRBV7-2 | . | CASSLRFRQGGGNEQFF | TGTGCCAGCAGCTTACGGTTTAGACAGGGAGGTGGTAATGAGCAGTTCTTC
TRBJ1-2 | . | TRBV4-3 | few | CASSGNLDTGGYTF | TGCGCCAGCAGCGGGAATCTCGATACGGGTGGCTACACCTTC
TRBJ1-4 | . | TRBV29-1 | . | CSVGTEKLFF | TGCAGCGTCGGTACTGAAAAACTGTTTTTT
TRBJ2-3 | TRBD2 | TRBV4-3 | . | CASSQDWGHAGGRTDTQYF | TGCGCCAGCAGCCAAGACTGGGGTCATGCGGGAGGAAGGACAGATACGCAGTATTTT
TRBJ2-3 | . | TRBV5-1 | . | CASSLAGGGTDTQYF | TGCGCCAGCAGCTTGGCCGGTGGGGGCACAGATACGCAGTATTTT
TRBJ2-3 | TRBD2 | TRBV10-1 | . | CAHQREGADTQYF | TGCGCCCATCAGCGGGAGGGCGCAGATACGCAGTATTTT
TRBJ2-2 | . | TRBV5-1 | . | CASTGNANTGELFF | TGCGCCAGCACAGGGAACGCGAACACCGGGGAGCTGTTTTTT
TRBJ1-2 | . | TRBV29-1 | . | CSVAGFKVGYTF | TGCAGCGTTGCGGGATTTAAGGTTGGCTACACCTTC
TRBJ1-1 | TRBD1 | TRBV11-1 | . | CASSKQGFTEAFF | TGTGCCAGCAGTAAACAGGGGTTCACTGAAGCTTTCTTT
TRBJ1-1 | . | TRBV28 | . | CASSFAGAPNTEAFF | TGTGCCAGCAGTTTTGCCGGGGCCCCGAACACTGAAGCTTTCTTT
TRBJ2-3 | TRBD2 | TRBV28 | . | CASDSAGTRTDTQYF | TGTGCCAGCGATTCAGCGGGGACCCGCACAGATACGCAGTATTTT
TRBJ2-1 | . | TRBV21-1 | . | CASSKKGGRPYNEQFF | TGTGCCAGCAGCAAAAAGGGCGGGAGACCCTACAATGAGCAGTTCTTC
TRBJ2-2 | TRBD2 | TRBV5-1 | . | CASSRAPLAGGPVTGELFF | TGCGCCAGCAGCAGGGCACCTCTAGCGGGAGGGCCGGTAACCGGGGAGCTGTTTTTT
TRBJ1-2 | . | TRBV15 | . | CATSRGQTNYGYTF | TGTGCCACCAGCAGAGGACAGACTAACTATGGCTACACCTTC
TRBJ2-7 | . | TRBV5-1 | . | CASSLLPYEQYF | TGCGCCAGCAGCCTGTTACCCTACGAGCAGTACTTC
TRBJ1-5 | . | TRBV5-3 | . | CASSPGLLSNQPQHF | TGTGCCAGCAGCCCGGGTCTCCTTAGCAATCAGCCCCAGCATTTT
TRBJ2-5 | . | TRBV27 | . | CASSRTGQETQYF | TGTGCCAGCAGTCGAACGGGACAAGAGACCCAGTACTTC
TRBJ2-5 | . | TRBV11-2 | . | CASSLDGRAAETQYF | TGTGCCAGCAGCTTAGATGGCAGGGCTGCGGAGACCCAGTACTTC
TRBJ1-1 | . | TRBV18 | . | CASSRTANTEAFF | TGTGCCAGCTCAAGGACAGCTAACACTGAAGCTTTCTTT
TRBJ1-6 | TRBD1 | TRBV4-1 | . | CASSQTVQGAHYNSPLHF | TGCGCCAGCAGCCAAACCGTACAGGGGGCTCATTATAATTCACCCCTCCACTTT
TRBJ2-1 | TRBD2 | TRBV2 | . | CATGTSEFNEQFF | TGTGCCACCGGGACTAGCGAGTTCAATGAGCAGTTCTTC
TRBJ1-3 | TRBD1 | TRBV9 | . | CASSEEASTGDISGNTIYF | TGTGCCAGCAGCGAGGAGGCGTCGACAGGGGATATTTCTGGAAACACCATATATTTT
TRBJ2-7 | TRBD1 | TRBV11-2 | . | CASSLAGQGRPTSYEQYF | TGTGCCAGCAGCTTAGCGGGACAGGGCAGGCCGACATCCTACGAGCAGTACTTC
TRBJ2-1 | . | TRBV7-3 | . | CASSKTPGLGRVNEQFF | TGTGCCAGCAGCAAAACCCCCGGCCTAGGAAGGGTCAATGAGCAGTTCTTC
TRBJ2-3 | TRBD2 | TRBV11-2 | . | CASSPGLAGDTQYF | TGTGCCAGCAGCCCCGGACTAGCGGGAGATACGCAGTATTTT
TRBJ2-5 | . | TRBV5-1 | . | CASSLSPGSIVGETQYF | TGCGCCAGCAGCCTCAGCCCTGGGAGTATTGTGGGAGAGACCCAGTACTTC
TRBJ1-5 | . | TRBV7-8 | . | CASSPRTESPNQPQHF | TGTGCCAGCAGCCCTCGCACGGAATCTCCCAATCAGCCCCAGCATTTT
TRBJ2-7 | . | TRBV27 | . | CASSLNPRALYEQYF | TGTGCCAGCAGTTTGAACCCCCGGGCCCTCTACGAGCAGTACTTC
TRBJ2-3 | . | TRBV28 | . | CASSPRDTQYF | TGTGCCAGCAGCCCGAGGGATACGCAGTATTTT
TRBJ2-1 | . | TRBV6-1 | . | CASSEALFDEQFF | TGTGCCAGCAGTGAAGCGTTGTTTGATGAGCAGTTCTTC
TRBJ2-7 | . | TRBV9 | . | CASSIGGTSTYEQYF | TGTGCCAGCAGCATAGGGGGGACGTCGACCTACGAGCAGTACTTC
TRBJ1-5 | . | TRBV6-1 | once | CASIQRLYSNQPQHF | TGTGCCAGCATCCAGCGGCTTTATAGCAATCAGCCCCAGCATTTT
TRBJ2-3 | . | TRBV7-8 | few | CASNNQGGRTDTQYF | TGTGCCAGCAATAATCAGGGGGGACGCACAGATACGCAGTATTTT
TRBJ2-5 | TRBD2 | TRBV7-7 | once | CASSQASGGFGLQTQYF | TGTGCCTCCTCTCAGGCTAGCGGGGGCTTTGGGCTCCAGACCCAGTACTTC
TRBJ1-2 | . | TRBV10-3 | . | CAISPGEDYGYTF | TGTGCCATCAGTCCAGGGGAGGACTATGGCTACACCTTC
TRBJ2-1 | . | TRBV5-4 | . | CASSVIEGVVYEQFF | TGTGCCAGCAGCGTGATAGAAGGGGTTGTGTATGAGCAGTTCTTC